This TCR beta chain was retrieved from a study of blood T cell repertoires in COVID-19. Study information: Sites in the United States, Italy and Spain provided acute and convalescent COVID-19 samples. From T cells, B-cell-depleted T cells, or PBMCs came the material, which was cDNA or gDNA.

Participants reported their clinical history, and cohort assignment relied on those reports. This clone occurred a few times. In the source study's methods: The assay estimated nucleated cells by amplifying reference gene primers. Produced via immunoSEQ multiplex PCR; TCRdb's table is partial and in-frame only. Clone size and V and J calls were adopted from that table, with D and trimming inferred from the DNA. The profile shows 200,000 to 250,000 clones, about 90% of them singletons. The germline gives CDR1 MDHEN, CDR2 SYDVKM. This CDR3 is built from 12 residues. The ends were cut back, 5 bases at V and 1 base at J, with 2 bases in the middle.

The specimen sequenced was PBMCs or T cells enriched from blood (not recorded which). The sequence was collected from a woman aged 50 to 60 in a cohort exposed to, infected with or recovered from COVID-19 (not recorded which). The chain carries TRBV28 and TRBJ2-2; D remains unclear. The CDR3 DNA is TGTGCCAGCAGTCGGAACACCGGGGAGCTGTTTTTT. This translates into CASSRNTGELFF. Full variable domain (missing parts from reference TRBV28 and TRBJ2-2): DVKVTQSSRYLVKRTGEKVFLECVQDMDHENMFWYRQDPGLGLRLIYFSYDVKMKEKGDIPEGYSVSREKKERFSLILESASTNQTSMYLCASSRNTGELFFGEGSRLTVL.